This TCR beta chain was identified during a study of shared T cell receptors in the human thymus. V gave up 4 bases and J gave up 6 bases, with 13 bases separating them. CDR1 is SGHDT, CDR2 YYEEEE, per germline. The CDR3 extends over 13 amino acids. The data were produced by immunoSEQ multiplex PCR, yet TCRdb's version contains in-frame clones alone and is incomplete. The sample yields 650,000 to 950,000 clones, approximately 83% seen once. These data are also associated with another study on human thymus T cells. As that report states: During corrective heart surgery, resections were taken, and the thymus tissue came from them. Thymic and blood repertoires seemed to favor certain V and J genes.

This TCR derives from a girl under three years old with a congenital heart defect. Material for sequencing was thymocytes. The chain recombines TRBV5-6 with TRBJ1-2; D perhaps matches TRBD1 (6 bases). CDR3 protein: CASSPRSGDGYTF. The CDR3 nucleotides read TGTGCCAGCAGCCCAAGGTCAGGGGATGGCTACACCTTC.